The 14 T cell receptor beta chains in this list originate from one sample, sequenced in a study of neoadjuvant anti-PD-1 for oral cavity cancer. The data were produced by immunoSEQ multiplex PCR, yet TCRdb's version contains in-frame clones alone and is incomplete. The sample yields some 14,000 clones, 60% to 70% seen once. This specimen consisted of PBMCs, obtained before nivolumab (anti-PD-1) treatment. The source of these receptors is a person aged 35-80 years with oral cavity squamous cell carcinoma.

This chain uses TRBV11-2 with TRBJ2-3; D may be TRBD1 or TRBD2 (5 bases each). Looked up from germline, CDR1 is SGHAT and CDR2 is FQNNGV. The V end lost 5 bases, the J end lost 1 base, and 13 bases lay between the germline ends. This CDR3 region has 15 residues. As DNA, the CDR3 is TGTGCCAGCAGCCGCCGGCAGGGACGCACAGATACGCAGTATTTT. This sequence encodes CASSRRQGRTDTQYF.

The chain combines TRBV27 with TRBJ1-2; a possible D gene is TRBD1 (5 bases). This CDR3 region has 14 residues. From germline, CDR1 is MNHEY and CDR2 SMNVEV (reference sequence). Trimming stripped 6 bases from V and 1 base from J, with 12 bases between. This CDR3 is CASRDTGGNYGYTF. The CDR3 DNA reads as TGTGCCAGCAGGGACACCGGAGGTAACTATGGCTACACCTTC.

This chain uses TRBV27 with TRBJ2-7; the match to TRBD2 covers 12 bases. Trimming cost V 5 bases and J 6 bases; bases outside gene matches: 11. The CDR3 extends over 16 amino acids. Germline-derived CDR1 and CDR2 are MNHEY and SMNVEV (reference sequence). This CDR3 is CASSAPLAGGYREQYF. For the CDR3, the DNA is TGTGCCAGCAGTGCTCCACTAGCGGGAGGTTACCGCGAGCAGTACTTC.

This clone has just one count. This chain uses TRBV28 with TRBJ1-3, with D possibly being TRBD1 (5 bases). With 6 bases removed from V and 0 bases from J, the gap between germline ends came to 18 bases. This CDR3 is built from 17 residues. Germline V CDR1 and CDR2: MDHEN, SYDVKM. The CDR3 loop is CASRGVLSEDSGNTIYF. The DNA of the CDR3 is TGTGCCAGCAGAGGGGTTCTCTCTGAGGACTCTGGAAACACCATATATTTT.

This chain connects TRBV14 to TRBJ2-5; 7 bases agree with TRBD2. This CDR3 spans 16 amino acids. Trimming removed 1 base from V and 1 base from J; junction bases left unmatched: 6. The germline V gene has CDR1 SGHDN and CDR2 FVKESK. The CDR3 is CASSQVVGGVQETQYF. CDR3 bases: TGTGCCAGCAGCCAAGTAGTGGGAGGGGTCCAAGAGACCCAGTACTTC.

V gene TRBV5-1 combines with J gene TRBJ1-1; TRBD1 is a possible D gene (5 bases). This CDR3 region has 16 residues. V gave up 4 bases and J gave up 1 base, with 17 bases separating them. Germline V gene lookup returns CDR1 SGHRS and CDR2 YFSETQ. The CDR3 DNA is TGCGCCAGCAGCACCTACGGGACGGTCAAGAACACTGAAGCTTTCTTT. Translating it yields CASSTYGTVKNTEAFF.

CDR3 DNA sequence: TGTGCCAGCAGCTCCCAGCGGAGCTCCTACAATGAGCAGTTCTTC. Its translation is CASSSQRSSYNEQFF. The chain employs TRBV7-2 and TRBJ2-1; TRBD2 is a possible D gene (5 bases). Germline V gene data show CDR1 as SGHTA and CDR2 as FQGNSA. This CDR3 region has 15 residues. V was pared by 4 bases and J by 0 bases, with 10 bases between.

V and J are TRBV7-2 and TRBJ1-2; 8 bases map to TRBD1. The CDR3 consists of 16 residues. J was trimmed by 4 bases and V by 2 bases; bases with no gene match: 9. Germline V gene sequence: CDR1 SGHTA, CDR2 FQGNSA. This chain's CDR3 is CASSLSEGQAAYGYTF. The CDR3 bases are TGTGCCAGCAGCTTAAGTGAGGGACAGGCTGCCTATGGCTACACCTTC.

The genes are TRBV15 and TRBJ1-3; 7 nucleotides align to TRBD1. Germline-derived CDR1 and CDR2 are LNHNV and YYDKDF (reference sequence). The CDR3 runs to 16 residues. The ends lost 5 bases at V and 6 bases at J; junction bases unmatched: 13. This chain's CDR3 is CATSGRDRIGKNTIYF. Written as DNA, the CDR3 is TGTGCCACCAGCGGCCGGGACAGAATTGGTAAAAACACCATATATTTT.

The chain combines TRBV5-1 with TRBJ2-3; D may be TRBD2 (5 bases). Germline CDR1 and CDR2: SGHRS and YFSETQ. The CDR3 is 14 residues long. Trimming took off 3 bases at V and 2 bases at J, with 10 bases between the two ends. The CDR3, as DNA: TGCGCCAGCAGCTCGGGAAGCCACACAGATACGCAGTATTTT. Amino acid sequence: CASSSGSHTDTQYF.

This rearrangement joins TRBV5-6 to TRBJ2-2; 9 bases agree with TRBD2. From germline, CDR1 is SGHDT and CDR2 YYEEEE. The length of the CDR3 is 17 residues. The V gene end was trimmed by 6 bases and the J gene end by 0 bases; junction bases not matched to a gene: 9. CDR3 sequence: CASNPGKRGANTGELFF. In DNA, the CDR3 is TGTGCCAGCAACCCCGGAAAGCGGGGGGCGAACACCGGGGAGCTGTTTTTT. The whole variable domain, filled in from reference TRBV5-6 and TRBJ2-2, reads DAGVTQSPTHLIKTRGQQVTLRCSPKSGHDTVSWYQQALGQGPQFIFQYYEEEERQRGNFPDRFSGHQFPNYSSELNVNALLLGDSALYLCASNPGKRGANTGELFFGEGSRLTVL.

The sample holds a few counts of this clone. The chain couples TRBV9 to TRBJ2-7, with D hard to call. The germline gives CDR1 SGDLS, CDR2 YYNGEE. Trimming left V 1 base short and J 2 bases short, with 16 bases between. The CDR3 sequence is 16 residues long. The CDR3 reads CASSVWADSVPYEQYF. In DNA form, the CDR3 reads TGTGCCAGCAGCGTATGGGCCGATTCGGTCCCCTACGAGCAGTACTTC.

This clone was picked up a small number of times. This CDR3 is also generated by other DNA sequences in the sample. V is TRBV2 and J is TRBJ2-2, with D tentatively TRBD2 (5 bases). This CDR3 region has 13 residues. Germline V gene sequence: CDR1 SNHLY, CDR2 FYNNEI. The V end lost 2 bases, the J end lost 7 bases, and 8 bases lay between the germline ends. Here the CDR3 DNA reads TGTGCCAGCAGTGAAAACCGGGACGGGGAGCTGTTTTTT. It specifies CASSENRDGELFF.

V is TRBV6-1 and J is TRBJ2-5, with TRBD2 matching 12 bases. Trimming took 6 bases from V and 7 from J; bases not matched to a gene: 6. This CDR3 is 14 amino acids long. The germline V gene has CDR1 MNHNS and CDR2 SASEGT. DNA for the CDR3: TGTGCCAGCAGGCTAGCGGGAGGGCCGGGGACCCAGTACTTC. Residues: CASRLAGGPGTQYF.